Shown below are 22 T cell receptor beta chains from a single sample sequenced in a study of blood T cell repertoires in COVID-19. Profiled with immunoSEQ multiplex PCR; TCRdb holds only in-frame clones, not every one. Of about 220,000 clones in the sample, about 79% were seen once. The sequenced sample consisted of peripheral blood. These receptors all come from a man aged 50 or older with active or convalescent COVID-19.

J is TRBJ2-1 and V is TRBV21-1; TRBD2, the table's D call, lacks a check against the DNA. TRBV21-1 is labeled a pseudogene. The CDR3 runs 17 residues. The CDR3 DNA is TGTGCCAGCAGCAAAGCGCTTTGGGGAGGATCCTACAATGAGCAGTTCTTC. Protein sequence: CASSKALWGGSYNEQFF.

This clone came up once. The V call is TRBV6-1, the J call TRBJ2-1; 11 bases fit TRBD2. Germline CDR1 reads MNHNS; CDR2 reads SASEGT. V shed 1 base and J 9 bases; nucleotides not matched to a gene: 8. The length of the CDR3 is 16 residues. The CDR3 sequence: CASSEGASGRRGEQFF. The CDR3 DNA follows: TGTGCCAGCAGTGAAGGTGCTAGCGGGAGGAGGGGTGAGCAGTTCTTC.

This chain joins TRBV18 and TRBJ2-2; possibly TRBD2 for D (5 bases). V was shortened by 3 bases and J by 6 bases, with 14 bases between the two germline ends. CDR3 length: 15 residues. Germline assignment: CDR1 KGHSH and CDR2 LQKENI. The CDR3 coding sequence is TGTGCCAGCTCACCGGGAGCCAAAAGGGCCGGGGAGCTGTTTTTT. This gives the protein CASSPGAKRAGELFF. Based on the CDR3 plus reference TRBV18 and TRBJ2-2, the full variable domain is NAGVMQNPRHLVRRRGQEARLRCSPMKGHSHVYWYRQLPEEGLKFMVYLQKENIIDESGMPKERFSAEFPKEGPSILRIQQVVRGDSAAYFCASSPGAKRAGELFFGEGSRLTVL.

The chain combines TRBV29-1 with TRBJ2-7; 9 bases map to TRBD1. The CDR3 length is 12 residues. Germline CDR1 is SQVTM and CDR2 is ANQGSEA. After removal of 7 bases from V and 5 bases from J, the junction contained 6 bases not matched to a gene. The CDR3 region is CSAGTGLDEQYV. As DNA, the CDR3 is TGCAGCGCCGGGACAGGGCTGGACGAGCAGTACGTC.

The chain combines TRBV27 with TRBJ2-3; 7 nucleotides line up with TRBD1. The CDR3 is made up of 14 amino acids. The V gene end was trimmed by 2 bases and the J gene end by 5 bases; junction bases not matched to a gene: 4. The V gene's germline CDR1 is MNHEY and CDR2 SMNVEV (reference sequence). CDR3 protein: CASSLMTGRDTQYF. In DNA form, the CDR3 reads TGTGCCAGCAGTTTAATGACAGGGCGAGATACGCAGTATTTT.

The chain is built from TRBV5-1 and TRBJ2-7, with TRBD2 matching 9 bases. The CDR3 extends over 14 amino acids. Trimming cost V 0 bases and J 5 bases; bases outside gene matches: 3. The germline V gene has CDR1 SGHRS and CDR2 YFSETQ. In nucleotides, the CDR3 is TGCGCCAGCAGCTTGGTGGCGGGAGGGCACGAGCAGTACTTC. Encoded protein: CASSLVAGGHEQYF.

The CDR3 coding sequence is TGTGCCAGCAGCCGACTAGCGGGGGGGGACACCGGGGAGCTGTTTTTT. This encodes CASSRLAGGDTGELFF. J is TRBJ2-2 and V is TRBV3-1 (or the pseudogene TRBV3-2), with 14 bases lining up with TRBD2. Looked up from germline, CDR1 is LGHDT and CDR2 is YNNKEL (reference sequence). V lost 4 bases to trimming and J lost 3 bases; unmatched junction nucleotides: 1. This CDR3 comprises 16 residues.

The rearrangement joins TRBV5-6 to TRBJ1-5; no reliable D call. Germline-derived CDR1 and CDR2 are SGHDT and YYEEEE. Between the trimmed V and J ends, which lost 2 bases and 3 bases, there was a span of 12 bases. CDR3 length: 15 residues. CDR3 nucleotides: TGTGCCAGCAGCTTAGGCGCCGGGGTCAATCAGCCCCAGCATTTT. It codes for CASSLGAGVNQPQHF.

The chain joins TRBV27 to TRBJ1-1; a possible D gene is TRBD1 (5 bases). CDR1 MNHEY and CDR2 SMNVEV come from the germline V gene (reference sequence). The CDR3 runs 14 residues. V was pared by 2 bases and J by 1 base, with 8 bases between. The CDR3 DNA sequence: TGTGCCAGCAGTTTAACCAGGGCGAACACTGAAGCTTTCTTT. Translation gives CASSLTRANTEAFF.

This chain links TRBV7-3 with TRBJ1-6, with D maybe TRBD1 (6 bases). Germline V lookup: CDR1 SGHTA, CDR2 FQGTGA. V was shortened by 5 bases and J by 3 bases, with 14 bases between the two germline ends. The CDR3 contains 16 residues. The CDR3: CASSQGGVGYNSPLHF. CDR3 DNA sequence: TGTGCCAGCAGCCAAGGGGGGGTCGGCTATAATTCACCCCTCCACTTT.

The CDR3 loop is CASSPWDRAAEAFF. As DNA, the CDR3 is TGTGCCAGCAGTCCGTGGGACAGGGCCGCTGAAGCTTTCTTT. This chain connects TRBV6-2 or TRBV6-3 to TRBJ1-1, with TRBD1 matching over 9 bases. Germline values: CDR1 MNHEY, CDR2 SVGEGT. Unmatched junction bases numbered 7, after V lost 5 bases and J lost 6 bases. The CDR3 is 14 amino acids.

The V call is TRBV6-5, the J call TRBJ1-2; D not resolved. CDR1 and CDR2 from the germline V gene are MNHEY and SVGAGI. V dropped 5 bases and J dropped 4 bases, with 8 bases sitting between them. This CDR3 has 12 amino acids. The CDR3 region has the DNA TGTGCCAGCAGTCAAATTTCCTATGGCTACACCTTC. It encodes CASSQISYGYTF.

The rearrangement links TRBV5-1 to TRBJ2-1; 7 bases are a match to TRBD2. Germline loops: CDR1 SGHRS, CDR2 YFSETQ. This CDR3 is built from 16 residues. Germline trimming cut 0 bases from V and 3 bases from J; bases unmatched to any gene: 6. The CDR3 loop is CASSLGLAVYYNEQFF. The CDR3 DNA follows: TGCGCCAGCAGCTTGGGCCTAGCGGTATACTACAATGAGCAGTTCTTC.

Turning to this clone: In the same sample, other DNA sequences code for this CDR3. This chain links TRBV5-1 with TRBJ2-1; the match to TRBD2 covers 10 bases. The CDR3 runs 16 residues. Germline V CDR1 and CDR2: SGHRS, YFSETQ. J was trimmed by 1 base and V by 0 bases; bases with no gene match: 1. Here the CDR3 DNA reads TGCGCCAGCAGCTTGGGACTAGCGGGTTCCTACAATGAGCAGTTCTTC. This sequence encodes CASSLGLAGSYNEQFF.

The V gene is TRBV6-5, the J gene TRBJ1-1; a possible D gene is TRBD1 (6 bases). The CDR3 is 13 amino acids. V shed 10 bases and J shed 2 bases, with 14 bases lying between them. CDR1 and CDR2 from the germline V gene are MNHEY and SVGAGI. The CDR3 loop is CAITGHLNTEAFF. CDR3 nucleotide sequence: TGTGCCATCACGGGACATTTAAACACTGAAGCTTTCTTT.

This chain connects TRBV5-1 to TRBJ2-7; TRBD2 matches at 12 bases. Germline V lookup: CDR1 SGHRS, CDR2 YFSETQ. This CDR3 comprises 16 residues. V dropped 3 bases and J dropped 5; count of bases not matched to a gene: 9. The CDR3 DNA follows: TGCGCCAGCAGCTCGCAGACTAGCGGGAGAGGCCACGAGCAGTACTTC. Its protein is CASSSQTSGRGHEQYF.

The chain recombines TRBV5-1 with TRBJ1-2, with 7 positions matching TRBD1. There are 15 residues in the CDR3. Germline CDR1 SGHRS, CDR2 YFSETQ. V was pared by 4 bases and J by 4 bases, with 10 bases of the junction left unmatched. CDR3: CASSPTFGQAYGYTF. The CDR3 region has the DNA TGCGCCAGCAGCCCCACCTTCGGACAGGCCTATGGCTACACCTTC.

The V call is TRBV5-5, the J call TRBJ2-7; 9 nucleotides align to TRBD2. The J segment lost 6 bases and the V segment lost 2 bases, leaving 6 bases of the junction unmatched. CDR1 and CDR2 from the germline V gene are SGHKS and YYEKEE (reference sequence). The CDR3 contains 14 residues. The CDR3 protein is CASSFSGSDGEQYF. CDR3 coding DNA: TGTGCCAGCAGCTTTAGCGGGAGTGACGGCGAGCAGTACTTC.

The rearrangement uses TRBV5-1 and TRBJ1-6, with 10 bases lining up with TRBD1. The CDR3 consists of 15 residues. With 4 bases clipped from V and 10 bases from J, the junction kept 8 bases outside the gene matches. Per the germline V gene, CDR1 is SGHRS and CDR2 is YFSETQ. The CDR3 sequence: CASSRGTGAGSPLHF. The CDR3 DNA reads TGCGCCAGCAGCCGGGGGACAGGGGCTGGGTCACCCCTCCACTTT.

Only one count was recorded for this clone. The genes are TRBV27 and TRBJ2-5; 11 bases align to TRBD2. CDR3 length equals 14 residues. V shed 10 bases and J 4 bases; nucleotides not matched to a gene: 8. Germline CDR1 and CDR2: MNHEY and SMNVEV (reference sequence). This chain's CDR3 is CAIQLAGERETQYF. CDR3 nucleotides: TGTGCCATCCAACTAGCGGGAGAACGAGAGACCCAGTACTTC.

This clone was observed once. J is TRBJ2-3 and V is TRBV5-1; 7 bases are shared with TRBD2. The V segment lost 4 bases and the J segment 0 bases; nucleotides outside the gene matches: 8. CDR1 SGHRS and CDR2 YFSETQ come from the germline V gene. This CDR3 region has 16 residues. This chain's CDR3 is CASSVLAASSTDTQYF. CDR3 DNA sequence: TGCGCCAGCAGCGTCCTAGCGGCCTCTAGCACAGATACGCAGTATTTT.

This clone was counted a few times. This chain links TRBV7-3 with TRBJ1-5; no firm D call. V gave up 1 base and J gave up 11 bases, with 18 bases separating them. In germline, CDR1 is SGHTA, CDR2 FQGTGA. The CDR3 has 15 amino acids. The CDR3, as DNA: TGTGCCAGCAGCTTAAGAGGATCCCCGGAGGCGGCCCAGCATTTT. It codes for CASSLRGSPEAAQHF.